This T cell receptor (beta chain) came from a study of OX40 agonist ivuxolimab in advanced cancers. The study's findings and limits: The antigen specificity of the peripheral T cells (those that were expanded) was not determined.

V lost 10 bases, J lost 1 base, and 16 bases lay in between. The CDR3 spans 14 residues. Germline V lookup: CDR1 SGHTA, CDR2 FQGTGA. With respect to this clone: Its antigen is unknown.

Sequencing was performed with immunoSEQ multiplex PCR; in TCRdb, only in-frame clones are kept and a portion is missing. The sample includes 55,000 to 75,000 clones, about 87% of them seen just once. The V gene is TRBV7-3, the J gene TRBJ1-2; D unclear. The receptor was derived from an adult with an advanced solid tumor such as melanoma, head and neck, liver or kidney cancer. The sample consisted of CD4+ or CD8+ T cells sorted from blood, taken in a trial of the OX40 agonist ivuxolimab. CDR3 bases: TGTGCCACCCGTGCCCAGTTACTTAACTATGGCTACACCTTC. This codes for CATRAQLLNYGYTF.